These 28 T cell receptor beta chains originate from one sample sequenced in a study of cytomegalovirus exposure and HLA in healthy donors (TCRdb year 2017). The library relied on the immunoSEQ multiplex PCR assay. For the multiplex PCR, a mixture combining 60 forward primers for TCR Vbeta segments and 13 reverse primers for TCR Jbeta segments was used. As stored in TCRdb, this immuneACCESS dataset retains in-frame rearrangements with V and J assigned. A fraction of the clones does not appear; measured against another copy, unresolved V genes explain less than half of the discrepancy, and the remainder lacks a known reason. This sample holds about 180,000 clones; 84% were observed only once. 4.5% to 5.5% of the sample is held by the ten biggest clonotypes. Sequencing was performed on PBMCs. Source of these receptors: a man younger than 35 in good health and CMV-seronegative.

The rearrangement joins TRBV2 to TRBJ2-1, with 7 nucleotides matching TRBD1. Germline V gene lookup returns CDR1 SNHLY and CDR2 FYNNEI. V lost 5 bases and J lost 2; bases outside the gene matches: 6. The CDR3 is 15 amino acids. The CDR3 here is CASSHRGVAYNEQFF. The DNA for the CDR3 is TGTGCCAGCAGTCACAGGGGTGTGGCCTACAATGAGCAGTTCTTC.

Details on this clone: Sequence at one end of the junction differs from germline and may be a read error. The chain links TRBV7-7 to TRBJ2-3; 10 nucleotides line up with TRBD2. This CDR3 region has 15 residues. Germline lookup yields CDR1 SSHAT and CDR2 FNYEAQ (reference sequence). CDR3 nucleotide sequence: TGTGCTAGCAGCTTAGGACTAGCGGACACAGATACGCAGTATTTT. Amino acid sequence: CASSLGLADTDTQYF.

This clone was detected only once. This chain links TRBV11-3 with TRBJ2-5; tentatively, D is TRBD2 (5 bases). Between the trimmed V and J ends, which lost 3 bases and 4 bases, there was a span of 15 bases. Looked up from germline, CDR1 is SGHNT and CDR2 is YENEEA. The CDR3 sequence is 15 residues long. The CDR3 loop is CASSFFEGVGETQYF. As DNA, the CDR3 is TGTGCCAGCAGCTTTTTCGAGGGAGTTGGAGAGACCCAGTACTTC. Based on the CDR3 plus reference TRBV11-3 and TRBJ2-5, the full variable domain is EAGVVQSPRYKIIEKKQPVAFWCNPISGHNTLYWYLQNLGQGPELLIRYENEEAVDDSQLPKDRFSAERLKGVDSTLKIQPAELGDSAVYLCASSFFEGVGETQYFGPGTRLLVL.

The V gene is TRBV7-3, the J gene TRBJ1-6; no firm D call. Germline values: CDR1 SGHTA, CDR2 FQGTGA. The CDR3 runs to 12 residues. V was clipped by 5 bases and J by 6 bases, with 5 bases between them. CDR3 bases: TGTGCCAGCAGCCCAGGTAATTCACCCCTCCACTTT. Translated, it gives CASSPGNSPLHF.

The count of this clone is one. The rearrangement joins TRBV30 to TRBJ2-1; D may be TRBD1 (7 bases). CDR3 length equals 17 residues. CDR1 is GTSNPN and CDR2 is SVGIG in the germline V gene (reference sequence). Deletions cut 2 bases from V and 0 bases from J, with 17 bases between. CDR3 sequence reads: CAWSRRGLRGSYNEQFF. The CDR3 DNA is TGTGCCTGGAGTCGGAGGGGGCTAAGGGGCTCCTACAATGAGCAGTTCTTC.

The CDR3 reads CASSPGGTEAFF. The CDR3, as DNA: TGTGCCAGCAGCCCAGGGGGGACTGAAGCTTTCTTT. This sequence joins TRBV6-6 and TRBJ1-1, with 7 bases lining up with TRBD1. The CDR3 length is 12 residues. J gave up 5 bases and V 6 bases, and 3 bases lay outside the gene matches. Germline V gives CDR1 MNHNY, CDR2 SVGAGI (reference sequence).

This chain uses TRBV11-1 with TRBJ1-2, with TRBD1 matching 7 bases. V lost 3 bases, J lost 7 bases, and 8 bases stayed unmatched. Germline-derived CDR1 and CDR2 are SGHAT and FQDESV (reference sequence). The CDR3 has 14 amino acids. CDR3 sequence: CASSFLGQVRGYTF. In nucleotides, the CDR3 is TGTGCCAGCAGCTTTCTAGGACAGGTACGTGGCTACACCTTC.

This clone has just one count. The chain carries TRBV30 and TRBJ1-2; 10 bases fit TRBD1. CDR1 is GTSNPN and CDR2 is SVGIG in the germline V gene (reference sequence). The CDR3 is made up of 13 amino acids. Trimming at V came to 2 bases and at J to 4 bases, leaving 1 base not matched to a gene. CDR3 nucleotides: TGTGCCTGGAGTCGGGACAGGGGCTATGGCTACACCTTC. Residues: CAWSRDRGYGYTF.

Here the CDR3 reads CASSPDRLENIQYF. CDR3 nucleotide sequence: TGTGCCAGCTCACCAGACCGTCTAGAAAACATTCAGTACTTC. V is TRBV18 and J is TRBJ2-4; unclear D gene. CDR1 is KGHSH and CDR2 is LQKENI in the germline V gene. The CDR3 totals 14 residues. V lost 2 bases and J 5 bases, leaving 10 bases between the germline ends. The complete variable domain, with remaining parts taken from reference TRBV18 and TRBJ2-4, reads NAGVMQNPRHLVRRRGQEARLRCSPMKGHSHVYWYRQLPEEGLKFMVYLQKENIIDESGMPKERFSAEFPKEGPSILRIQQVVRGDSAAYFCASSPDRLENIQYFGAGTRLSVL.

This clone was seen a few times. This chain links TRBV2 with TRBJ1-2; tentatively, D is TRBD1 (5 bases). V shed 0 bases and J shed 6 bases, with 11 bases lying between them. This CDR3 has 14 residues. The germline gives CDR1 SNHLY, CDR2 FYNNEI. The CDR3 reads CASSEARETNGYTF. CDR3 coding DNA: TGTGCCAGCAGTGAAGCCAGGGAAACGAATGGCTACACCTTC.

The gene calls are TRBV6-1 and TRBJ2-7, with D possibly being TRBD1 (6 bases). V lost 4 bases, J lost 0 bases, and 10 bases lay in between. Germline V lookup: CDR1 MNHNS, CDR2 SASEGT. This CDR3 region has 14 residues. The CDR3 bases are TGTGCCAGCAGTGTGGGACACTACTCCTACGAGCAGTACTTC. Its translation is CASSVGHYSYEQYF.

CDR3 protein: CASSSGNGNSPLHF. Here the CDR3 DNA reads TGTGCCAGCAGCTCCGGTAACGGTAATTCACCCCTCCACTTT. This chain links TRBV7-9 with TRBJ1-6; D ambiguous. V was pared by 4 bases and J by 6 bases, with 10 bases between. CDR1 is SEHNR, CDR2 FQNEAQ, per germline (reference sequence). The CDR3 has 14 residues. The variable domain in full, with the rest retrieved from reference TRBV7-9 and TRBJ1-6, is DTGVSQNPRHKITKRGQNVTFRCDPISEHNRLYWYRQTLGQGPEFLTYFQNEAQLEKSRLLSDRFSAERPKGSFSTLEIQRTEQGDSAMYLCASSSGNGNSPLHFGNGTRLTVT.

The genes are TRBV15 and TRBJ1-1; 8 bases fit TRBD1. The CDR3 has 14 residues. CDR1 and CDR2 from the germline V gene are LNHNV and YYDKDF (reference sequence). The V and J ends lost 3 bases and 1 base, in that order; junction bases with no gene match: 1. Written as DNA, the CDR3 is TGTGCCACCAGCAGGGACAGGGCGAACACTGAAGCTTTCTTT. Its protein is CATSRDRANTEAFF. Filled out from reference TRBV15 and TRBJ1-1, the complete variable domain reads DAMVIQNPRYQVTQFGKPVTLSCSQTLNHNVMYWYQQKSSQAPKLLFHYYDKDFNNEADTPDNFQSRRPNTSFCFLDIRSPGLGDTAMYLCATSRDRANTEAFFGQGTRLTVV.

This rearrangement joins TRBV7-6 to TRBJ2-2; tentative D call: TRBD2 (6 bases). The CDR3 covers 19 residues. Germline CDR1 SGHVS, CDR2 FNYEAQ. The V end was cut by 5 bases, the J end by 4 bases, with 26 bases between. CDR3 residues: CASSHSTGTVGQGTGELFF. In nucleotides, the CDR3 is TGTGCCAGCAGCCATAGCACCGGGACTGTGGGGCAGGGCACCGGGGAGCTGTTTTTT.

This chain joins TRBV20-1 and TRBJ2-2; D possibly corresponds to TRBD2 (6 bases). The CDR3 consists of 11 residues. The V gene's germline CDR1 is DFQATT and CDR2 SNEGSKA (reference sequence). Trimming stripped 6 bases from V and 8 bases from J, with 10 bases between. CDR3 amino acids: CSAPGGGELFF. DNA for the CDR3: TGCAGTGCCCCTGGAGGGGGGGAGCTGTTTTTT.

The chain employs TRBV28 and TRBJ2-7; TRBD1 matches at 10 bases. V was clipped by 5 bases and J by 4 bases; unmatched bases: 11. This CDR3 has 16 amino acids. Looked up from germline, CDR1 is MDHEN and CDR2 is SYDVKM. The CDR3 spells CASSRGDRGRWYEQYF. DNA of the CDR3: TGTGCCAGCAGTCGGGGCGACAGGGGGCGGTGGTACGAGCAGTACTTC.

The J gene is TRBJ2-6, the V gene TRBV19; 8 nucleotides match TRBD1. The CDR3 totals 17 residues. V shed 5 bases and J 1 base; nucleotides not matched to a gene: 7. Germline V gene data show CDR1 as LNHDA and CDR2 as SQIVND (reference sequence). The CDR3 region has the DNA TGTGCCAGTAGTTTGGTCAGGGGGCTTTCTGGGGCCAACGTCCTGACTTTC. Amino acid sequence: CASSLVRGLSGANVLTF.

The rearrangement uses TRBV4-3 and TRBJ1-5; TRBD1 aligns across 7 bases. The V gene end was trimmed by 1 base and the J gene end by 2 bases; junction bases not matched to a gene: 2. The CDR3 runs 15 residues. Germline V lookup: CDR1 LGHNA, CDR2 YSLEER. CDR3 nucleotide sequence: TGCGCCAGCAGCCAAGGACAGGGAGGCAATCAGCCCCAGCATTTT. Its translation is CASSQGQGGNQPQHF.

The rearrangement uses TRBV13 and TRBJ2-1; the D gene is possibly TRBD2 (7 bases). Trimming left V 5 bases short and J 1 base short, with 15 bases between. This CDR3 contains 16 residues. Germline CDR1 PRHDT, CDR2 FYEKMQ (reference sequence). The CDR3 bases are TGTGCCAGCAGCCCAAACGGGGGGCCGTCCTACAATGAGCAGTTCTTC. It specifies CASSPNGGPSYNEQFF. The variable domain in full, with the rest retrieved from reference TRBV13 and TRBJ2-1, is AAGVIQSPRHLIKEKRETATLKCYPIPRHDTVYWYQQGPGQDPQFLISFYEKMQSDKGSIPDRFSAQQFSDYHSELNMSSLELGDSALYFCASSPNGGPSYNEQFFGPGTRLTVL.

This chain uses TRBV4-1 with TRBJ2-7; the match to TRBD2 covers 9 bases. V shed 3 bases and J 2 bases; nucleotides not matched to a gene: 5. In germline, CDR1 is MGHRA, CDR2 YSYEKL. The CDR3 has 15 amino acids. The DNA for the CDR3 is TGCGCCAGCAGCCAGAGAGCGGGGGGAGCCTACGAGCAGTACTTC. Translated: CASSQRAGGAYEQYF.

CDR3 nucleotides: TGTGCCTGGAGAACGGCACTAGCGGGAGTCAAGTATACGCAGTATTTT. This encodes CAWRTALAGVKYTQYF. The V gene is TRBV30, the J gene TRBJ2-3; 11 nucleotides line up with TRBD2. V dropped 3 bases and J dropped 7; count of bases not matched to a gene: 12. Germline V gives CDR1 GTSNPN, CDR2 SVGIG (reference sequence). The CDR3 covers 16 residues.

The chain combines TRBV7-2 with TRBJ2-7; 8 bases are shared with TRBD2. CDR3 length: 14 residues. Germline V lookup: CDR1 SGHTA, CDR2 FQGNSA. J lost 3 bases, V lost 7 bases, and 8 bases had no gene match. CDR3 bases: TGTGCCAGCACCAAACGGGAGGGCCGCTACGAGCAGTACTTC. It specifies CASTKREGRYEQYF.

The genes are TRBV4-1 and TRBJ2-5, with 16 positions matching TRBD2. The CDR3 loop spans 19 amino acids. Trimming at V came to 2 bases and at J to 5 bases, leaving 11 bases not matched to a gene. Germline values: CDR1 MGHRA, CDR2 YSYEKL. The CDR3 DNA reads TGCGCCAGCAGCCAACTTGCCGGGACTAGCGGGGGGGCGGATGAGACCCAGTACTTC. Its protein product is CASSQLAGTSGGADETQYF.

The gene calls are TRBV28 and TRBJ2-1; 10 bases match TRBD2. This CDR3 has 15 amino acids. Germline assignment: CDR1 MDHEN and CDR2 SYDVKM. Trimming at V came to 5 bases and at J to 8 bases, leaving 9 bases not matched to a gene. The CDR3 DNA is TGTGCCAGCAGTCTAGGACTAGCGGCGTTAGATGAGCAGTTCTTC. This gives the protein CASSLGLAALDEQFF.

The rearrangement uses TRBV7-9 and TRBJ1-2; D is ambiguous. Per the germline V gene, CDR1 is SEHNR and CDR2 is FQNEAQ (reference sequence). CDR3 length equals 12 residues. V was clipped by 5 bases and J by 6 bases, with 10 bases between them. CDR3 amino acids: CASSPLADGYTF. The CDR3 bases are TGTGCCAGCAGCCCCTTAGCGGATGGCTACACCTTC.

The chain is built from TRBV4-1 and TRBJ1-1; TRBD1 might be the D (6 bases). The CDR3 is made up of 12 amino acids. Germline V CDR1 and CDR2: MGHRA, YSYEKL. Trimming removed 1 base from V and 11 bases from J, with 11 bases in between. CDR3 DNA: TGCGCCAGCAGCCAAGGGGGAAGGGGGGCTTTCTTT. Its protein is CASSQGGRGAFF.

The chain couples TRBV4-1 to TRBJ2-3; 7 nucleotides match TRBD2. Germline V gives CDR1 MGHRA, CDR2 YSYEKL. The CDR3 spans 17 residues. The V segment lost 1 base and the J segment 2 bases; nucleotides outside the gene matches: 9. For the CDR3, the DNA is TGCGCCAGCAGCCAAGCGGGGGGTCAAGCGGTCACAGATACGCAGTATTTT. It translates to CASSQAGGQAVTDTQYF.

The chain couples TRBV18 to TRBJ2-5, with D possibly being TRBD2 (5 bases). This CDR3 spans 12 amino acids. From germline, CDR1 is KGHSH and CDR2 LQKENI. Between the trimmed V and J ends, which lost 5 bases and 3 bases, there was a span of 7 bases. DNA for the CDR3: TGTGCCAGCTCAGGGAGTGAAGAGACCCAGTACTTC. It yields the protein CASSGSEETQYF.